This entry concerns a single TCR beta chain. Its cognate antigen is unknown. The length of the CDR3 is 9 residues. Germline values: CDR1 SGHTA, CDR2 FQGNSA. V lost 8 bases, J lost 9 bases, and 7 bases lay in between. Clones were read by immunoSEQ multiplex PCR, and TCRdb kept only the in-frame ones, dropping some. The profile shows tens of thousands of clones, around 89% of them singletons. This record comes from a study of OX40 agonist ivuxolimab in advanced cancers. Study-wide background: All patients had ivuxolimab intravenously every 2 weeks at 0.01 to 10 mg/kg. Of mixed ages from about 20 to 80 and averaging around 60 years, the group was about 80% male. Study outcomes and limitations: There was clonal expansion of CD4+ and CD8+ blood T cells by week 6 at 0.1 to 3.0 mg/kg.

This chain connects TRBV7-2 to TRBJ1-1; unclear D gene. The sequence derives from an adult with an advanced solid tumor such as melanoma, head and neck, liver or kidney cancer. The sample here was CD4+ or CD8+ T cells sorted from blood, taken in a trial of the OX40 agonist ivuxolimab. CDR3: CASGGQAFF. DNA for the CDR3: TGTGCCAGCGGAGGGCAAGCTTTCTTT.